Presented here are 18 T cell receptor beta chains from one specimen sequenced in a study of shared clonotypes between healthy human individuals. Naive-designated CD8 cells lacked CD45RO, were positively enriched for CCR7, and omitted terminally differentiated effector memory CD45RA+ cells. TCRdb's table, derived via immunoSEQ multiplex PCR, lists solely in-frame clones and lacks some. The sample records 650,000 to 800,000 clones, roughly 94% being singletons. Source material: naive CD8+ T cells sorted from blood. These receptors all stem from a man aged 30 to 39 in good health.

This sequence joins TRBV4-1 and TRBJ1-1; no definite D call. Germline-derived CDR1 and CDR2 are MGHRA and YSYEKL. CDR3 length equals 14 residues. The V end was cut by 4 bases, the J end by 6 bases, with 15 bases between. The DNA for the CDR3 is TGCGCCAGCAGCCTCGGCGTTATAATACCTGAAGCTTTCTTT. Protein product: CASSLGVIIPEAFF.

J is TRBJ2-7 and V is TRBV29-1; D perhaps matches TRBD1 (5 bases). Germline values: CDR1 SQVTM, CDR2 ANQGSEA. The CDR3 totals 12 residues. V gave up 5 bases and J gave up 5 bases, with 13 bases separating them. The CDR3: CSVTGASHEQYF. The CDR3, as DNA: TGCAGCGTTACTGGGGCCTCGCACGAGCAGTACTTC.

With regard to this clone: Within the sample, other DNA sequences also encode this same CDR3. This chain uses TRBV19 with TRBJ2-1; D remains ambiguous. Trimming stripped 3 bases from V and 5 bases from J, with 8 bases between. This CDR3 has 13 residues. Germline CDR1 is LNHDA and CDR2 is SQIVND (reference sequence). CDR3 DNA: TGTGCCAGTAGTATTGTTCTAAACAATGAGCAGTTCTTC. Residues: CASSIVLNNEQFF.

The chain is built from TRBV9 and TRBJ2-7, with D possibly being TRBD2 (6 bases). CDR1 and CDR2 from the germline V gene are SGDLS and YYNGEE. This CDR3 is built from 17 residues. V was trimmed by 2 bases and J by 0 bases, leaving 18 bases between them. The CDR3 bases are TGTGCCAGCAGCGTCCTGGCGCTAGCGCCGAGCTCCTACGAGCAGTACTTC. It codes for CASSVLALAPSSYEQYF. The full variable domain, in which reference TRBV9 and TRBJ2-7 provide the parts outside the CDR3, is DSGVTQTPKHLITATGQRVTLRCSPRSGDLSVYWYQQSLDQGLQFLIQYYNGEERAKGNILERFSAQQFPDLHSELNLSSLELGDSALYFCASSVLALAPSSYEQYFGPGTRLTVT.

This clone showed up just once. The chain couples TRBV11-2 to TRBJ2-3; D call uncertain. V was clipped by 4 bases and J by 3 bases, with 14 bases between them. The germline V gene has CDR1 SGHAT and CDR2 FQNNGV. This CDR3 is 15 amino acids long. The CDR3 bases are TGTGCCAGCAGCTCAGCTGGGTTCATTACAGATACGCAGTATTTT. It codes for CASSSAGFITDTQYF.

This chain links TRBV4-3 with TRBJ2-7, with a possible D match to TRBD1 (5 bases). Germline loops: CDR1 LGHNA, CDR2 YSLEER. V was cut by 0 bases and J by 7 bases, with 25 bases left in between. The CDR3 loop spans 18 amino acids. The CDR3: CASSQDWNAGKAAGEQYF. CDR3 DNA: TGCGCCAGCAGCCAAGATTGGAACGCAGGGAAGGCCGCCGGGGAGCAGTACTTC.

This clone occurred once. The chain combines TRBV9 with TRBJ2-3; TRBD2 agrees at 10 bases. V dropped 6 bases and J dropped 0; count of bases not matched to a gene: 10. Germline CDR1 and CDR2: SGDLS and YYNGEE. The CDR3 contains 17 residues. The CDR3 sequence is CASKASGSLISTDTQYF. In DNA form, the CDR3 reads TGTGCCAGCAAGGCTAGCGGGAGCCTAATTAGCACAGATACGCAGTATTTT.

The rearrangement uses TRBV15 and TRBJ2-7; tentatively, D is TRBD2 (6 bases). CDR1 and CDR2 from the germline V gene are LNHNV and YYDKDF (reference sequence). Deletions cut 4 bases from V and 2 bases from J, with 9 bases between. This CDR3 contains 13 residues. As DNA, the CDR3 is TGTGCCACCAGCATTAGGACTACCTACGAGCAGTACTTC. Its protein product is CATSIRTTYEQYF.

The rearrangement joins TRBV29-1 to TRBJ2-5, with no clear D. The V end lost 4 bases, the J end lost 2 bases, and 11 bases lay between the germline ends. The CDR3 spans 13 residues. Germline CDR1 and CDR2: SQVTM and ANQGSEA. The CDR3: CSVGVGFQETQYF. The CDR3, as DNA: TGCAGCGTTGGAGTAGGTTTTCAAGAGACCCAGTACTTC.

The V and J genes are TRBV6-1 and TRBJ1-4; D gene ambiguous. V was clipped by 7 bases and J by 4 bases, with 13 bases between them. CDR1 is MNHNS, CDR2 SASEGT, per germline. The CDR3 is made up of 14 amino acids. CDR3 in DNA: TGTGCCAGCAAAGACGGCCGCCGTAATGAAAAACTGTTTTTT. The encoded protein is CASKDGRRNEKLFF.

CDR3 in amino acids: CASASRWGDSYNEQFF. For the CDR3, the DNA is TGTGCCAGTGCCTCTCGTTGGGGTGATTCCTACAATGAGCAGTTCTTC. The gene calls are TRBV19 and TRBJ2-1; D is uncertain. Germline V gene data show CDR1 as LNHDA and CDR2 as SQIVND (reference sequence). This CDR3 is 16 amino acids long. The V end was cut by 8 bases, the J end by 1 base, with 18 bases between. The whole variable domain, filled in from reference TRBV19 and TRBJ2-1, reads DGGITQSPKYLFRKEGQNVTLSCEQNLNHDAMYWYRQDPGQGLRLIYYSQIVNDFQKGDIAEGYSVSREKKESFPLTVTSAQKNPTAFYLCASASRWGDSYNEQFFGPGTRLTVL.

This clone occurred once. V and J are TRBV4-1 and TRBJ2-2; D possibly corresponds to TRBD1 (5 bases). V was trimmed by 0 bases and J by 5 bases, leaving 16 bases between them. CDR1 MGHRA and CDR2 YSYEKL come from the germline V gene. CDR3 size: 17 residues. The CDR3 bases are TGCGCCAGCAGCCAAGAGATTGGGGCCCTAGTTACCGGGGAGCTGTTTTTT. Protein: CASSQEIGALVTGELFF.

The chain carries TRBV13 and TRBJ1-4; D unclear. V gave up 2 bases and J gave up 8 bases, with 15 bases separating them. This CDR3 has 15 residues. Germline-derived CDR1 and CDR2 are PRHDT and FYEKMQ (reference sequence). The CDR3 DNA is TGTGCCAGCAGCTTATATAACCCCGATCAGGAAAAACTGTTTTTT. This gives the protein CASSLYNPDQEKLFF.

J is TRBJ2-7 and V is TRBV7-8, with D perhaps TRBD2 (5 bases). Germline V gene sequence: CDR1 SGHVS, CDR2 FQNEAQ. This CDR3 contains 16 residues. Trimming cost V 6 bases and J 0 bases, with 18 bases left between them. This CDR3 reads CASSHPEGESSYEQYF. The CDR3 bases are TGTGCCAGCAGTCACCCCGAGGGCGAAAGCTCCTACGAGCAGTACTTC. Combining the CDR3 with reference TRBV7-8 and TRBJ2-7 gives the whole variable domain GAGVSQSPRYKVAKRGQDVALRCDPISGHVSLFWYQQALGQGPEFLTYFQNEAQLDKSGLPSDRFFAERPEGSVSTLKIQRTQQEDSAVYLCASSHPEGESSYEQYFGPGTRLTVT.

The chain links TRBV7-6 to TRBJ2-3; 7 positions match TRBD2. J was trimmed by 4 bases and V by 5 bases; bases with no gene match: 12. Germline values: CDR1 SGHVS, CDR2 FNYEAQ. There are 16 residues in the CDR3. CDR3 sequence (DNA): TGTGCCAGCAGCCCTTATCTAGCGGAGAAGCCAGATACGCAGTATTTT. This encodes CASSPYLAEKPDTQYF.

The rearrangement links TRBV15 to TRBJ2-7; TRBD2 agrees at 8 bases. This CDR3 contains 16 residues. Germline lookup yields CDR1 LNHNV and CDR2 YYDKDF (reference sequence). The V segment lost 2 bases and the J segment 3 bases; nucleotides outside the gene matches: 9. Here the CDR3 reads CATSRKKAGDVYEQYF. The CDR3 DNA sequence: TGTGCCACCAGCAGAAAAAAAGCGGGAGATGTCTACGAGCAGTACTTC.

V usage is TRBV7-9 and J usage is TRBJ2-7; no clear D. V lost 5 bases and J lost 2, with 16 bases in between. This CDR3 comprises 15 residues. The germline gives CDR1 SEHNR, CDR2 FQNEAQ (reference sequence). This CDR3 is CASSKRTNLPYEQYF. CDR3 in DNA: TGTGCCAGCAGCAAGAGGACCAACCTCCCCTACGAGCAGTACTTC.

This chain uses TRBV19 with TRBJ1-5, with a possible D match to TRBD1 (5 bases). Germline assignment: CDR1 LNHDA and CDR2 SQIVND (reference sequence). The CDR3 extends over 13 amino acids. V lost 6 bases, J lost 2 bases, and 8 bases lay in between. CDR3 region: CASSPGGNQPQHF. CDR3 DNA sequence: TGTGCCAGTAGCCCGGGGGGCAATCAGCCCCAGCATTTT.